This TCR beta chain derives from a study of blood T cell repertoires in COVID-19. Measured with immunoSEQ multiplex PCR; TCRdb has only the in-frame clones, and not every one. The repertoire holds about 360,000 clones, roughly 86% seen once, with approximately 1.2% in the top ten. The clonotype comes from a young man who had recovered from COVID-19. Sample: PBMCs or T cells enriched from blood (not recorded which).

In nucleotides, the CDR3 is TGCGCCAGCAGCTTGGCAGGGCCGGATTATTCACCCCTCCACTTT. Translating gives CASSLAGPDYSPLHF. The gene calls are TRBV5-1 and TRBJ1-6; tentative D call: TRBD1 (5 bases). This CDR3 spans 15 amino acids. Trimming left V 0 bases short and J 8 bases short, with 12 bases between. The germline gives CDR1 SGHRS, CDR2 YFSETQ.